This record looks at one T cell receptor (beta chain) sequence and its context. Its matching antigen is unknown. The PCR used 60 Vbeta and 13 Jbeta primers. Sequenced by immunoSEQ multiplex PCR; TCRdb stores in-frame clones only, minus some. This table holds about 300,000 clones, 75% to 90% found once. The record originates from a study of cytomegalovirus exposure and HLA in healthy donors. Study overall: Falling in the Caucasian-associated ancestry cluster were 65% to 90% of 350 to 400 genotyped donors.

Germline CDR1 is LNHDA and CDR2 is SQIVND (reference sequence). This CDR3 comprises 15 residues. Trimming pared 3 bases from V and 3 bases from J, leaving 15 bases between. General study results and limits: What a later analysis reportedly showed was that an Asian-associated ancestry cluster had fewer N-insertions than the roughly 720-donor mean.

The clonotype comes from a man between 35 and 55 years old in good health and CMV-seropositive. The V and J genes are TRBV19 and TRBJ2-7; tentatively, D is TRBD1 (7 bases). Input material: PBMCs. The CDR3 is CASSIGGGGFYEQYF. As DNA, the CDR3 is TGTGCCAGTAGTATTGGAGGGGGCGGTTTCTACGAGCAGTACTTC.